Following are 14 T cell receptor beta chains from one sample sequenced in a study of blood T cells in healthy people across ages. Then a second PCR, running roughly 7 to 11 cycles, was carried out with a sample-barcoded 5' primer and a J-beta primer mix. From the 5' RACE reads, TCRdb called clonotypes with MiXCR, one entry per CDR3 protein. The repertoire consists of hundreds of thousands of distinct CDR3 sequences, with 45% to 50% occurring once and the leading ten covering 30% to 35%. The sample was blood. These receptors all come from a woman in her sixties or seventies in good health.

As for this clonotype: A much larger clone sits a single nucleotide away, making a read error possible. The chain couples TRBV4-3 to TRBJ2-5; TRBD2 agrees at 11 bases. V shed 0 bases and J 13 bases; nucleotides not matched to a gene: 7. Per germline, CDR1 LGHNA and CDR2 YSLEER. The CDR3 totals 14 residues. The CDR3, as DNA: TGCGCCAGCAGCCAAGAGGGTCCTAGCGGGAGGCTGTACTTC. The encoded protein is CASSQEGPSGRLYF.

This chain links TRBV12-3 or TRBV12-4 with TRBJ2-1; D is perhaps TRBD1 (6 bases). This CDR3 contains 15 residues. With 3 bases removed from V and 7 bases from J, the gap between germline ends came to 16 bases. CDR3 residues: CASSFEGQGRNEQFF. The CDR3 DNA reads TGTGCCAGCAGTTTTGAAGGGCAGGGGCGAAATGAGCAGTTCTTC.

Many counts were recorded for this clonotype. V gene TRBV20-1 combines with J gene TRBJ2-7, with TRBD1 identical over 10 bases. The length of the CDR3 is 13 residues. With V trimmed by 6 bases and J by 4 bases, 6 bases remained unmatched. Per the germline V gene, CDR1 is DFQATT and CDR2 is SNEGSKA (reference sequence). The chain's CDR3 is CSAEQGQGYEQYF. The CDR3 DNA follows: TGCAGTGCAGAACAGGGACAGGGGTACGAGCAGTACTTC.

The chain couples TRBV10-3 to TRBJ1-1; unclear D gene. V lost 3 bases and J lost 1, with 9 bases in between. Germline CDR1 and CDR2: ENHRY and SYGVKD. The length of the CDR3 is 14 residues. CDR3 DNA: TGTGCCATCAGTGACAAGGGCGGGAACACTGAAGCTTTCTTT. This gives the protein CAISDKGGNTEAFF.

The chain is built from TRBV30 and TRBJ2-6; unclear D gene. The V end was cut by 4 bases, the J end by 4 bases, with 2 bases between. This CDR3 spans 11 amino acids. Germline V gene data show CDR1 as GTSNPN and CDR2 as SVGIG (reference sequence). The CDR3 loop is CAWMGANVLTF. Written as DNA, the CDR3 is TGTGCCTGGATGGGGGCCAACGTCCTGACTTTC.

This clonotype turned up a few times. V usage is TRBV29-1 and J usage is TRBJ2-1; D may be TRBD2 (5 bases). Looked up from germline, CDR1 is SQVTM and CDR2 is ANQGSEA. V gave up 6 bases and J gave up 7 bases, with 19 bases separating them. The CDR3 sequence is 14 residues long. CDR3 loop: CSVAPGAGRNEQFF. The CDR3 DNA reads TGCAGCGTGGCCCCCGGCGCGGGCCGGAATGAGCAGTTCTTC.

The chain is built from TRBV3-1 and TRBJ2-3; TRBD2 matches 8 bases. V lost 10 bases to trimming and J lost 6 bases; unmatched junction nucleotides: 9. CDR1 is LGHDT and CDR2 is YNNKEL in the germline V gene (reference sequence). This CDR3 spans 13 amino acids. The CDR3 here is CATKAGGEDTQYF. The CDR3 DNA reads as TGTGCCACCAAGGCGGGAGGAGAGGATACGCAGTATTTT.

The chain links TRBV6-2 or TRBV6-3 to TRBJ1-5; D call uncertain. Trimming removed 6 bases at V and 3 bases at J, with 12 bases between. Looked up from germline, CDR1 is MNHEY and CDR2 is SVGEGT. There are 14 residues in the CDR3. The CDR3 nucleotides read TGTGCCAGCAGCTACGGACGCGACAATCAGCCCCAGCATTTT. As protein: CASSYGRDNQPQHF.

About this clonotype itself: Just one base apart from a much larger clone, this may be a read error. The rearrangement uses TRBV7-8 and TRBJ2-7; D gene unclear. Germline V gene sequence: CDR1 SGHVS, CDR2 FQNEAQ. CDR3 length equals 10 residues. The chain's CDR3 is CAGSLREQYF. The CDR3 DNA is TGTGCCGGCAGCTTACGCGAGCAGTACTTC.

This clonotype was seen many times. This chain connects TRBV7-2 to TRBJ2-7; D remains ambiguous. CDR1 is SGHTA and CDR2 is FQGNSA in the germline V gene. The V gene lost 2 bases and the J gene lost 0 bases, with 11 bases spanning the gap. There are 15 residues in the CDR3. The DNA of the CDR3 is TGTGCCAGCAGCTTAAGTGCTACCCACTCCTACGAGCAGTACTTC. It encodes CASSLSATHSYEQYF. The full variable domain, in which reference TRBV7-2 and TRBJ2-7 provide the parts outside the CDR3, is GAGVSQSPSNKVTEKGKDVELRCDPISGHTALYWYRQSLGQGLEFLIYFQGNSAPDKSGLPSDRFSAERTGGSVSTLTIQRTQQEDSAVYLCASSLSATHSYEQYFGPGTRLTVT.

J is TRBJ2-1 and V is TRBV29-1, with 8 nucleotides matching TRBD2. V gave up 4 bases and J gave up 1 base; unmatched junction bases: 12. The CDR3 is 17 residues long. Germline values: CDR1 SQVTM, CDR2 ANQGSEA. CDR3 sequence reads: CSVVSTSGSRSYNEQFF. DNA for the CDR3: TGCAGCGTTGTATCGACGAGCGGGAGCAGGTCCTACAATGAGCAGTTCTTC.

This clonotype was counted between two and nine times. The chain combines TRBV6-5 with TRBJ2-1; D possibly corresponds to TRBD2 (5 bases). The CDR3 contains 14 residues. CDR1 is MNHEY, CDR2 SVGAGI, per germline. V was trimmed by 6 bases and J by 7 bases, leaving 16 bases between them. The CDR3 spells CASSPPGVRNEQFF. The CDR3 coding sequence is TGTGCCAGCAGCCCACCCGGGGTCCGTAATGAGCAGTTCTTC.

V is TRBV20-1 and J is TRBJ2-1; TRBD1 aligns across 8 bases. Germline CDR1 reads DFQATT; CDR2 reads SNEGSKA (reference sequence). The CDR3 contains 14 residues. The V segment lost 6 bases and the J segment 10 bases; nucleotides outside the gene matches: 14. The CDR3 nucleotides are TGCAGTGCCCATACCGGGACAGGAACCTACGAGCAGTTCTTC. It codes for CSAHTGTGTYEQFF.

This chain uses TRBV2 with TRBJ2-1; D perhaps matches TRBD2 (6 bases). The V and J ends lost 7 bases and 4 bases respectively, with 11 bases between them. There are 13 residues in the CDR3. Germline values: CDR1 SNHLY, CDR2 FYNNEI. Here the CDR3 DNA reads TGTGCCAGCAAGGGCGGGATGTACAATGAGCAGTTCTTC. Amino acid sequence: CASKGGMYNEQFF.